What follows describes a single T cell receptor (beta chain). The sample is drawn from a study of blood T cell repertoires in COVID-19. Per the original data handling: Amplified reference gene primers provided the basis for estimating nucleated cell counts. Assay used: immunoSEQ multiplex PCR; TCRdb lists only in-frame clones, some missing. V and J calls and clone size are given by that table; D and trimming were obtained from the DNA. The sample consists of under 450,000 clones, about 88% of them appearing once. Germline V gives CDR1 LNHNV, CDR2 YYDKDF (reference sequence). The CDR3 spans 12 residues. V shed 0 bases and J shed 8 bases, with 7 bases lying between them.

Input material: peripheral blood. The TCR originated in a woman aged 55 to 70 with COVID-19, enrolled during active disease. The chain couples TRBV15 to TRBJ1-2, with D unresolved. CDR3 amino acids: CATSRDAVGYTF. CDR3 nucleotides: TGTGCCACCAGCAGAGATGCGGTGGGCTACACCTTC. The whole variable domain, remainder taken from reference TRBV15 and TRBJ1-2, is DAMVIQNPRYQVTQFGKPVTLSCSQTLNHNVMYWYQQKSSQAPKLLFHYYDKDFNNEADTPDNFQSRRPNTSFCFLDIRSPGLGDTAMYLCATSRDAVGYTFGSGTRLTVV.